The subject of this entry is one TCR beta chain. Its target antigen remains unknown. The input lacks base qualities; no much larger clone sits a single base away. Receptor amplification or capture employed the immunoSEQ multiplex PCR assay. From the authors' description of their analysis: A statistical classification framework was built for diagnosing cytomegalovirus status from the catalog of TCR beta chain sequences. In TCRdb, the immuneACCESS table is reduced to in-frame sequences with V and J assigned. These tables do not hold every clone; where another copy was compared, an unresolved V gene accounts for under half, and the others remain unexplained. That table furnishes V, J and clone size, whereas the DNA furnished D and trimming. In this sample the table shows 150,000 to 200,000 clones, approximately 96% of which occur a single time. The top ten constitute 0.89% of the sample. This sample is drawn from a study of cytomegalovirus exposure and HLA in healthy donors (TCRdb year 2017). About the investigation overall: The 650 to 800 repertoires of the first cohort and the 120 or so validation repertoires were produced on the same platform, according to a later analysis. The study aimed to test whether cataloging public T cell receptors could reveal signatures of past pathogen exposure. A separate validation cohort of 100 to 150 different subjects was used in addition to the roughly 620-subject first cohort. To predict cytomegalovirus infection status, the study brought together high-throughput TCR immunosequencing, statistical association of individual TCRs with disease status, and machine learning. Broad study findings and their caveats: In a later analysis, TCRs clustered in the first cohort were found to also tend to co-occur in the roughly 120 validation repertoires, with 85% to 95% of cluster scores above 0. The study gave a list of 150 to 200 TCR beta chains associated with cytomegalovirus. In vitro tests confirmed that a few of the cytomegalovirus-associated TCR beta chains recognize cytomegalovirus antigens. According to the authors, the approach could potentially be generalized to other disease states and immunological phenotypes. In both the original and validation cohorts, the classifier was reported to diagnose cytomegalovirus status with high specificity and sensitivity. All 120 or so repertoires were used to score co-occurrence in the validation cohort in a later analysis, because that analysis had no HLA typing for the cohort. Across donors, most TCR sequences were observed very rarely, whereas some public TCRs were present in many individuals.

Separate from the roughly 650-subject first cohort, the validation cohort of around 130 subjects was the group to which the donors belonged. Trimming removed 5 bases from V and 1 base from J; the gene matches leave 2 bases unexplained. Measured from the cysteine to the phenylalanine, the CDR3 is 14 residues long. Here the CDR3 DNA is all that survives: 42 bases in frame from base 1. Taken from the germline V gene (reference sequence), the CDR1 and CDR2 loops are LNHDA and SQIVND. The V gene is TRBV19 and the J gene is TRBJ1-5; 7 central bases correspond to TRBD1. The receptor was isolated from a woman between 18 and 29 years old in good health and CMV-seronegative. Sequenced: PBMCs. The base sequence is TGTGCCAGTAGTTCACAGGGGAGCAATCAGCCCCAGCATTTT. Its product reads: CASSSQGSNQPQHF.